The T cell receptor (beta chain) under discussion was sequenced for a study of shared clonotypes between healthy human individuals. Profiled with immunoSEQ multiplex PCR; TCRdb holds only in-frame clones, not every one. The table lists some 2 million clones, 85% to 95% of them singletons, with 1.2% in the top ten. The naive CD8 population came from CD45RO-negative cells selected for CCR7, without terminally differentiated effector memory CD45RA+ cells. Trimming took 3 bases from V and 1 from J, leaving 7 bases between them. CDR1 and CDR2 (germline): MDHEN, SYDVKM. The CDR3 loop spans 13 amino acids. The source is a man between 18 and 35 years old in good health. The J gene is TRBJ2-7, the V gene TRBV28; D not resolved. Sequencing input: naive CD8+ T cells sorted from blood. The chain's CDR3 is CASSFLGSYEQYF. The CDR3 region has the DNA TGTGCCAGCAGTTTCTTGGGTTCCTACGAGCAGTACTTC.